The rows below give T cell receptor beta chains drawn from one sample of a study of early T cells in non-severe SARS-CoV-2 infection. A single record per CDR3 protein comes from TCRdb applying MiXCR to the 5' RACE reads. The table records about 77,000 distinct CDR3 sequences, about a sixth of them present only once. Sequenced input: whole blood. The receptor source for this set is an adult who was a healthcare worker with PCR-confirmed SARS-CoV-2 infection or an uninfected control (not recorded which). Both conserved end residues are part of each CDR3. The D gene is left open where the match is weak. Clone size is shown for a subset of rows, as once, few, many or a class of expanded clone.

CASSPRLAGNIQYF	TGTGCCAGCAGCCCAAGACTAGCGGGAAACATTCAGTACTTC	TRBD2	.	TRBV11-2	TRBJ2-4
CVSSGGTSGYEQYF	TGTGTCAGCAGCGGCGGGACTAGCGGTTACGAGCAGTACTTC	TRBD2	.	TRBV13	TRBJ2-7
CASSLTVGQPQHF	TGCGCCAGCAGCTTAACCGTGGGGCAGCCCCAGCATTTT	.	.	TRBV5-1	TRBJ1-5
CASSYGGDSNQPQHF	TGTGCCAGCAGTTACGGTGGGGATAGCAATCAGCCCCAGCATTTT	.	.	TRBV6-5	TRBJ1-5
CAGAAPGQGARYGYTF	TGTGCCGGCGCGGCCCCGGGGCAGGGGGCTCGCTATGGCTACACCTTC	TRBD1	.	TRBV28	TRBJ1-2
CASSPNPKYTEAFF	TGTGCCAGCTCACCAAATCCCAAATACACTGAAGCTTTCTTT	.	.	TRBV18	TRBJ1-1
CAWSVHGGRTDTQYF	TGTGCCTGGAGTGTACATGGGGGCAGGACAGATACGCAGTATTTT	.	few	TRBV30	TRBJ2-3
CASRSDRRYGYTF	TGTGCCAGCAGGAGTGACAGGCGTTATGGCTACACCTTC	.	.	TRBV21-1	TRBJ1-2
CASSLGTANTEAFF	TGTGCCAGCAGCTTAGGGACGGCGAACACTGAAGCTTTCTTT	.	.	TRBV7-8	TRBJ1-1
CASSSYGNLGNSPLHF	TGTGCCAGCAGTTCTTACGGAAATTTGGGGAATTCACCCCTCCACTTT	.	few	TRBV27	TRBJ1-6
CATRRSDEQFF	TGTGCCACGCGGAGGTCCGATGAGCAGTTCTTC	.	many	TRBV11-3	TRBJ2-1
CATARAGGYNEQFF	TGTGCCACCGCTCGGGCGGGAGGGTACAATGAGCAGTTCTTC	TRBD2	few	TRBV24-1	TRBJ2-1
CSARAPGNEQFF	TGCAGTGCCAGGGCCCCAGGTAATGAGCAGTTCTTC	.	few	TRBV20-1	TRBJ2-1
CASSRSGGLNEQYF	TGTGCCAGCAGCCGTAGCGGGGGGTTGAACGAGCAGTACTTC	TRBD2	.	TRBV7-3	TRBJ2-7
CSVVGRGGWMNTEAFF	TGCAGCGTTGTCGGTCGGGGAGGGTGGATGAACACTGAAGCTTTCTTT	.	many	TRBV29-1	TRBJ1-1
CASTMDRRLYNEQFF	TGTGCCAGCACCATGGACAGGAGACTATACAATGAGCAGTTCTTC	TRBD1	few	TRBV7-2	TRBJ2-1
CASRLYTGELFF	TGTGCCAGCAGGTTATACACCGGGGAGCTGTTTTTT	.	.	TRBV28	TRBJ2-2
CASSLMQGEAFGYTF	TGCGCCAGCAGCTTGATGCAGGGAGAAGCCTTTGGCTACACCTTC	.	.	TRBV5-1	TRBJ1-2
CATTWGTGELFF	TGTGCCACAACTTGGGGTACCGGGGAGCTGTTTTTT	.	.	TRBV7-8	TRBJ2-2
CASSPGTGRAYEQYF	TGTGCCAGCAGTCCGGGGACAGGGAGAGCCTACGAGCAGTACTTC	TRBD1	.	TRBV28	TRBJ2-7
CASSIPTTSVSGELFF	TGTGCCAGTAGTATCCCCACGACTAGTGTCTCCGGGGAGCTGTTTTTT	.	few	TRBV19	TRBJ2-2
CASIPGGARGEQYF	TGTGCCAGCATTCCAGGAGGGGCTAGGGGTGAGCAGTACTTC	.	many	TRBV28	TRBJ2-7
CASSGQGGDIQYF	TGTGCCAGCAGTGGACAGGGAGGGGACATTCAGTACTTC	.	few	TRBV2	TRBJ2-4
CASSQDRYPYEQYF	TGTGCCAGCAGCCAAGACCGCTATCCCTACGAGCAGTACTTC	.	.	TRBV4-2	TRBJ2-7
CASTLGGGRSYEQYF	TGTGCCAGCACTCTGGGGGGGGGTAGGTCCTACGAGCAGTACTTC	TRBD2	.	TRBV6-6	TRBJ2-7
CATSDARQGNTEAFF	TGTGCCACCAGTGATGCGAGACAGGGGAACACTGAAGCTTTCTTT	TRBD1	.	TRBV24-1	TRBJ1-1
CASSLWGRHNEKLFF	TGTGCCAGCAGTTTATGGGGACGGCATAATGAAAAACTGTTTTTT	.	few	TRBV12-3/TRBV12-4	TRBJ1-4
CASNTPGLSYEQYF	TGTGCCAGCAACACCCCGGGGCTTTCCTACGAGCAGTACTTC	.	.	TRBV28	TRBJ2-7
CSASAGGMTEAFF	TGTAGTGCTAGCGCGGGGGGAATGACTGAAGCTTTCTTT	.	.	TRBV20-1	TRBJ1-1
CASSQDLAAFF	TGCGCCAGCAGCCAAGATCTCGCCGCTTTCTTT	.	.	TRBV4-1	TRBJ1-1
CAISEQIIGVPSNYGYTF	TGTGCCATCAGTGAGCAGATTATCGGGGTTCCCTCTAACTATGGCTACACCTTC	.	few	TRBV10-3	TRBJ1-2
CASSPTGAFYEQYF	TGTGCCAGCAGCCCAACGGGGGCTTTCTACGAGCAGTACTTC	.	many	TRBV7-9	TRBJ2-7
CASSRGGDTSTDTQYF	TGTGCCAGTAGTAGAGGGGGTGATACTAGCACAGATACGCAGTATTTT	.	.	TRBV19	TRBJ2-3
CASTLGYGNTGELFF	TGTGCCAGCACCCTCGGTTACGGGAACACCGGGGAGCTGTTTTTT	.	few	TRBV5-6	TRBJ2-2
CSATTLRGGNQPQHF	TGCAGTGCTACTACACTACGGGGTGGAAATCAGCCCCAGCATTTT	.	many	TRBV20-1	TRBJ1-5
CAISGTRNYYEQYF	TGTGCCATCAGCGGGACACGCAATTACTACGAGCAGTACTTC	.	.	TRBV10-3	TRBJ2-7